This TCR beta chain comes out of a study of blood T cell repertoires in COVID-19. The germline V gene has CDR1 LNHDA and CDR2 SQIVND (reference sequence). V lost 3 bases and J lost 3; bases outside the gene matches: 8. The CDR3 spans 16 residues. This clone came up a few times. Produced via immunoSEQ multiplex PCR; TCRdb's table is partial and in-frame only. The sample holds 390,000 or so clones, 75% to 90% seen once. This chain uses TRBV19 with TRBJ2-7; TRBD2 matches at 10 bases. The receptor's source is a man between 18 and 29 years old who had recovered from COVID-19. Source material: PBMCs or T cells enriched from blood (not recorded which). The CDR3 loop is CASSISTSGNYYEQYF. In nucleotides, the CDR3 is TGTGCCAGTAGTATTTCCACTAGCGGGAACTACTACGAGCAGTACTTC.